The sequence of this TCR beta chain was determined in a study of shared clonotypes between healthy human individuals. Turning to the study itself: Aged 18 to 49, the donors were two women and a few men.

General study results and limits: The study generally estimated greater richness for naive than memory subsets.

Germline values: CDR1 LGHNT, CDR2 FRNRAP. V was trimmed by 6 bases and J by 1 base, leaving 9 bases between them. CDR3 size: 13 residues. Original processing methods: ImmunoSEQ output lacked quality scores and full-length reads, limiting matched filtering. TCRdb's table, derived via immunoSEQ multiplex PCR, lists solely in-frame clones and lacks some. Clone size and the V and J calls come from that table; the DNA yielded D and trimming. The data show fewer than 850,000 clones, 55% to 75% seen once. Points on this clone: What it binds is unknown.

The source is a woman aged 25 to 39 in good health. Sequencing was carried out using memory CD4+ T cells sorted from blood. Subset described: CD45RA-negative fraction. The chain recombines TRBV12-5 with TRBJ1-1; D not resolved. DNA of the CDR3: TGTGCTAGTGGATCAACTTGGAACACTGAAGCTTTCTTT. Protein sequence: CASGSTWNTEAFF.